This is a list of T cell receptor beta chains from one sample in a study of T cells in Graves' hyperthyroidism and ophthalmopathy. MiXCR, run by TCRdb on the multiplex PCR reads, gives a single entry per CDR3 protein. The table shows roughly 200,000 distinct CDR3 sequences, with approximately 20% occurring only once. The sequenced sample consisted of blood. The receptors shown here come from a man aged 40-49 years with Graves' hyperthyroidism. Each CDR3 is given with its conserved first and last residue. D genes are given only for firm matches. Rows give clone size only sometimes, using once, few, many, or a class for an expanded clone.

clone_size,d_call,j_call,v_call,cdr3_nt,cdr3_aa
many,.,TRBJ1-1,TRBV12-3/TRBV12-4,TGTGCCAGCAGTTTCGGGCAGATGAACACTGAAGCTTTCTTT,CASSFGQMNTEAFF
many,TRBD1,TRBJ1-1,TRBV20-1,TGCAGTGGGGCACAGGGGTTAGTGAACACTGAAGCTTTCTTT,CSGAQGLVNTEAFF
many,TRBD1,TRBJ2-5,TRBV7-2,TGTGCCAGCAGCTTAGAGGGGGCATGGGAGACCCAGTACTTC,CASSLEGAWETQYF
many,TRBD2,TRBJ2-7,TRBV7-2,TGTGCCAGCACGCTTATGGCTAGCGGGGGGTACGAGCAGTACTTC,CASTLMASGGYEQYF
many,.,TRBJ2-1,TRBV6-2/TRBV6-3,TGTGCCAGCAGTTACTCGCCCCATGAGCAGTTCTTC,CASSYSPHEQFF
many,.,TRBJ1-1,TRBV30,TGTGCCTGGAGTTTCCCCTACAACAGGGCCAGGGGTGAAGCTTTCTTT,CAWSFPYNRARGEAFF
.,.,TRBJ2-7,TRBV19,TGTGCCAGTAGTAACCGGGGTGGGGGCTCCTACGAGCAGTACTTC,CASSNRGGGSYEQYF
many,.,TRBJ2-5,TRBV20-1,TGCAGTGCTGCAGACAGGACTCAAGAGACCCAGTACTTC,CSAADRTQETQYF
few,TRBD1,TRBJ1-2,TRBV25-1,TGTGCCAGCAGTAAAATGGGACAGGGAGACTATGGCTACACCTTC,CASSKMGQGDYGYTF
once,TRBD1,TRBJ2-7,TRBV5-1,TGTGCCAGCAGCTGGGACAGGAAAACCTACGAGCAGTACTTC,CASSWDRKTYEQYF
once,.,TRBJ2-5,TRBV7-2,TGTACCAGCAGCCGTAACCGGGCCCCGGAGGGAGAGACCCAGTACTTC,CTSSRNRAPEGETQYF
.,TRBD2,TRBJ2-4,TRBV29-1,TGCAGCGTTGAAGGACTAGCGGGGACATCTCAGTACTTC,CSVEGLAGTSQYF
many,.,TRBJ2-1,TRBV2,TGTGCCAGCAGTGGGACAGCGGGATACAATGAGCAGTTCTTC,CASSGTAGYNEQFF
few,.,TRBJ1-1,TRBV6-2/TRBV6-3,TGTGCCAGCACCGACTTATCCGTTGGCACCGCGAACACTGAAGCTTTCTTT,CASTDLSVGTANTEAFF
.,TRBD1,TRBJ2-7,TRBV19,TGTGCCAGCACGCCGGGACAGCACTACGAGCAGTACTTC,CASTPGQHYEQYF
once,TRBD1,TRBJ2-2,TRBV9,TGTGCCAGCAGTTACACCGGGACAGGGGGCTTTAACGGGGAGCTGTTTTTT,CASSYTGTGGFNGELFF
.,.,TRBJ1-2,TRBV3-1,TGTGCCAGCAGCCAAGTGGGCTACTATGGCTACACCTTC,CASSQVGYYGYTF
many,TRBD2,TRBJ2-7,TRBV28,TGTGCCAGCAGCCCCCCAAGCGGGGCCCGCTCCTACGAGCAGTACTTC,CASSPPSGARSYEQYF
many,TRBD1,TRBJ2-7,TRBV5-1,TGCGCCAGCAGCTTGTTACCGGGACAGGGTTACGAGCAGTACTTC,CASSLLPGQGYEQYF
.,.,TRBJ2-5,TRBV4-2,TGTGCCAGCAGCATTAGTGGTGGGACCATCCAAGAGACCCAGTACTTC,CASSISGGTIQETQYF
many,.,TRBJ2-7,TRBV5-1,TGCGCCAGCAGCTTATGGCAGCCCTACGAGCAGTACTTC,CASSLWQPYEQYF
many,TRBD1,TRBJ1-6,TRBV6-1,TGTGCCAGCAGAAGAGACAGGGGGCGTCGGGCTTCACCCCTCCACTTT,CASRRDRGRRASPLHF
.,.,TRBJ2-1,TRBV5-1,TGCGCCAGCAGCTTGATTGGGGGCACCTCCTACAATGAGCAGTTCTTC,CASSLIGGTSYNEQFF
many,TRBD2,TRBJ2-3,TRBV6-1,TGTGCCAGCAGTGAAGTAGCGGGGGGATACACAGATACGCAGTATTTT,CASSEVAGGYTDTQYF
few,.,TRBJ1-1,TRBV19,TGTGCCAGTATCCCTAATAGGTCGGGTGAAGCTTTCTTT,CASIPNRSGEAFF
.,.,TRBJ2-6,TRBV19,TGTGCCAGTAGTATAGATCCAGGCTTCAGCTCTGGGGCCAACGTCCTGACTTTC,CASSIDPGFSSGANVLTF
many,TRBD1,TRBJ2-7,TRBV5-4,TGTGCCAGCAGCCCAAGTGCGGACAGGGGGGAGCAGTACTTC,CASSPSADRGEQYF
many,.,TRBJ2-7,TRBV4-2,TGTGCCAGCGGGGGTTTAGGACAGATCCACGAGCAGTACTTC,CASGGLGQIHEQYF
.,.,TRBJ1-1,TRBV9,TGTGCCAGCAACCCTTGGGGTGGGGGGGGGGACACTGAAGCTTTCTTT,CASNPWGGGGDTEAFF
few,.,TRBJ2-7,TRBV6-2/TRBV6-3,TGTGCCACCAGAGACCCAGGGGGGGGACCCTACGAGCAGTACTTC,CATRDPGGGPYEQYF
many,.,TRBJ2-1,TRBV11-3,TGTGCCAGCAGCTTAGAGCAGGGAACCTACAATGAGCAGTTCTTC,CASSLEQGTYNEQFF
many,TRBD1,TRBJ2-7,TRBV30,TGTGCCTGGAGTCCCGACAGGGGGCCGTACGAGCAGTACTTC,CAWSPDRGPYEQYF
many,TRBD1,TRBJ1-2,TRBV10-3,TGTGCCATCGTGGGACAGGGAAACTATGGCTACACCTTC,CAIVGQGNYGYTF
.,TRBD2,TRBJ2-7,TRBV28,TGTGCCAGCAGTGTACTAGCGTCCCCACACTACGAGCAGTACTTC,CASSVLASPHYEQYF
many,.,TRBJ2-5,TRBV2,TGTGCCAGCAGCCAAGATTCCGGGCAAGAGACCCAGTACTTC,CASSQDSGQETQYF
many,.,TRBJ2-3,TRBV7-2,TGTGCCAGCAGCTTAGGGGGAAGGGAAGCAGATACGCAGTATTTT,CASSLGGREADTQYF
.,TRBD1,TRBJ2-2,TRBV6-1,TGTGCCAGCAGCCTGGACAGGGAGTACACCGGGGAGCTGTTTTTT,CASSLDREYTGELFF
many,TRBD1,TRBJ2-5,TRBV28,TGTGCCAGCACTGGGGGACAGGGGGCGCGGGAGACCCAGTACTTC,CASTGGQGARETQYF
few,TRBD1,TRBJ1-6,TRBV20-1,TGCAGTGCTAGAGACCGGATAACAGGGGACTCCTATAATTCACCCCTCCACTTT,CSARDRITGDSYNSPLHF
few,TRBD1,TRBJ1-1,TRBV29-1,TGCAGCGCCCTGGGACAGGGGGCCCTCACTGAAGCTTTCTTT,CSALGQGALTEAFF